This T cell receptor beta chain was sequenced for a study of CD4 T cells in relation to SARS-CoV-2 and coronaviruses. Turning to the study itself: TCR beta CDR3s were sequenced after approximately nine-day antigen culture of PBMCs.

CD4+ T cells from unexposed donors were obtained before the COVID-19 pandemic (2011-2018). After about 10 days of culture, CD4+ T cells were isolated. Clones were sequenced by immunoSEQ multiplex PCR, and TCRdb holds only the in-frame ones, with some missing. Of 28,000 or so clones listed, roughly four fifths were seen once; the top ten hold roughly 18%. The V gene's germline CDR1 is SGHDN and CDR2 FVKESK. The J segment lost 6 bases and the V segment lost 6 bases, leaving 12 bases of the junction unmatched. The CDR3 is 15 amino acids. This clone was seen just once. What it binds is not known. Findings and limits, study-wide: The cross-reactivity analysis covered only spike protein, not other viral proteins.

This sequence was found in a human donor in good health. The gene calls are TRBV14 and TRBJ2-7, with 9 bases lining up with TRBD1. The specimen sequenced was CD4+ T cells from PBMCs, cultured in vitro. DNA of the CDR3: TGTGCCAGCAGTCTACGCGGGACAGGGACGGTCGAGCAGTACTTC. Translating it yields CASSLRGTGTVEQYF.